This T cell receptor beta chain comes out of a study of cytotoxic CD8 clonotypes in ibrutinib-treated CLL. About the research overall: Results showed around 24 partial and 2 complete responses; following median roughly 68 months, around 14 remained remitted, approximately twelve advanced.

Study observations and caveats: Clonality climbed at ibrutinib response, then dropped toward baseline at progression. Starting clonality was above that of age-matched healthy donors and tracked circulating CD8+ T-cell counts. Once treatment began, public clonotypes, which were uncommon, contracted or stayed stable.

This CDR3 has 15 amino acids. The germline gives CDR1 MNHNS, CDR2 SASEGT. Regarding this clone: Its antigen is unidentified.

Some clones are missing from TCRdb's copy, which holds only in-frame ones; the method was immunoSEQ multiplex PCR. The table lists tens of thousands of clones, approximately 50% of them singletons, with 30% to 35% in the top ten. The chain links TRBV6-1 to TRBJ2-5; 9 nucleotides agree with TRBD2. With the DNA end fitting TRBJ2-7 better, the J assignment may be wrong. This sequence was found in a human donor with chronic lymphocytic leukemia. This sample comprised PBMCs, obtained after 12 months of ibrutinib treatment. For the CDR3, the DNA is TGTGCCAGCAGTTTAGCGGGAGCCCCCTCCTACGAGCAGTACTTC. It codes for CASSLAGAPSYEQYF.